Each of the 16 T cell receptor beta chains below was sequenced from the same sample in a study of T-cell reconstitution after alpha-beta-depleted transplantation in children. It was with unique molecular identifiers that the TCRbeta library was prepared. TCRdb re-called the PCR reads with MiXCR, one entry per CDR3 protein. The sample lists about 200,000 distinct CDR3 sequences, approximately 6.9% occurring once. The material sequenced was PBMCs, taken before TCRalphabeta/CD19-depleted stem cell transplant. The receptors come from a boy younger than 10 with acute lymphoblastic leukemia, due to receive a stem cell transplant.

The V call is TRBV11-2, the J call TRBJ2-5; 9 bases line up with TRBD2. The CDR3 runs to 14 residues. The V and J ends lost 3 bases and 4 bases, in that order; junction bases with no gene match: 3. Per the germline V gene, CDR1 is SGHAT and CDR2 is FQNNGV. The CDR3 loop reads CASSFLAGRETQYF. The CDR3 region has the DNA TGTGCCAGCAGCTTTCTAGCGGGAAGAGAGACCCAGTACTTC. Based on the CDR3 plus reference TRBV11-2 and TRBJ2-5, the full variable domain is EAGVAQSPRYKIIEKRQSVAFWCNPISGHATLYWYQQILGQGPKLLIQFQNNGVVDDSQLPKDRFSAERLKGVDSTLKIQPAKLEDSAVYLCASSFLAGRETQYFGPGTRLLVL.

V gene TRBV5-6 combines with J gene TRBJ1-4, with D possibly being TRBD1 (5 bases). Germline-derived CDR1 and CDR2 are SGHDT and YYEEEE. This CDR3 spans 15 amino acids. V was shortened by 4 bases and J by 3 bases, with 13 bases between the two germline ends. The CDR3 coding sequence is TGTGCCAGCAGCCCTCTTGACAGCCCTAATGAAAAACTGTTTTTT. Its translation is CASSPLDSPNEKLFF.

In this sample, this clonotype turned up many times. The rearrangement links TRBV7-2 to TRBJ2-1; weak D call: TRBD1 (7 bases). Germline values: CDR1 SGHTA, CDR2 FQGNSA. The CDR3 spans 15 residues. The V and J ends lost 7 bases and 7 bases respectively, with 20 bases between them. Here the CDR3 reads CASNFEEGAGNEQFF. The CDR3 nucleotides read TGTGCCAGCAATTTCGAGGAGGGGGCGGGAAATGAGCAGTTCTTC.

This clonotype was observed many times. V gene TRBV29-1 combines with J gene TRBJ1-1, with 8 bases identical to TRBD1. CDR1 SQVTM and CDR2 ANQGSEA come from the germline V gene. J was trimmed by 6 bases and V by 6 bases; bases with no gene match: 6. This CDR3 region has 12 residues. CDR3 protein: CSVETGEAEAFF. CDR3 coding DNA: TGCAGCGTCGAGACAGGGGAGGCTGAAGCTTTCTTT. Complete variable domain (other parts from reference TRBV29-1 and TRBJ1-1): SAVISQKPSRDICQRGTSLTIQCQVDSQVTMMFWYRQQPGQSLTLIATANQGSEATYESGFVIDKFPISRPNLTFSTLTVSNMSPEDSSIYLCSVETGEAEAFFGQGTRLTVV.

This clonotype was recorded a few times. The chain uses TRBV27 and TRBJ2-7, with D possibly matching TRBD1 (6 bases). Trimming pared 5 bases from V and 1 base from J, leaving 21 bases between. Germline lookup yields CDR1 MNHEY and CDR2 SMNVEV (reference sequence). The CDR3 totals 17 residues. DNA of the CDR3: TGTGCCAGCAGTCCCGGAGCCTCCAGGACAGCGTCCTACGAGCAGTACTTC. Translating it yields CASSPGASRTASYEQYF.

This clonotype was seen more than once but under ten times. This chain joins TRBV4-1 and TRBJ2-3; maybe TRBD2 (6 bases). The ends were cut back, 1 base at V and 2 bases at J, with 13 bases in the middle. The CDR3 runs to 16 residues. Germline V gene data show CDR1 as MGHRA and CDR2 as YSYEKL. The CDR3 nucleotides are TGCGCCAGCAGCCAAGGGGACTCCCGGTTCACAGATACGCAGTATTTT. The encoded protein is CASSQGDSRFTDTQYF.

This clonotype was seen only a few times. The chain joins TRBV12-3 or TRBV12-4 to TRBJ1-6; D is uncertain. The V end was cut by 6 bases, the J end by 7 bases, with 13 bases between. The length of the CDR3 is 14 residues. The DNA for the CDR3 is TGTGCCAGCAGCCTCCGGACGGAGAATTCACCCCTCCACTTT. Its translation is CASSLRTENSPLHF.

This clonotype was detected ten times or more. The genes are TRBV20-1 and TRBJ2-7; D not certain. V lost 0 bases and J 4 bases, leaving 19 bases between the germline ends. The CDR3 extends over 16 amino acids. Germline V lookup: CDR1 DFQATT, CDR2 SNEGSKA (reference sequence). DNA of the CDR3: TGCAGTGCTAGAGATGCCTGGGCCGAGAGGTCTTACGAGCAGTACTTC. Amino acid sequence: CSARDAWAERSYEQYF.

This clonotype was observed many times. For the CDR3, the DNA is TGCAGTGCTATAGTTCTGAGGGGAAGGCAAGAGACCCAGTACTTC. Protein product: CSAIVLRGRQETQYF. The V call is TRBV20-1, the J call TRBJ2-5; D tentatively fits TRBD1 or TRBD2 (5 bases each). The CDR3 sequence is 15 residues long. The V end was cut by 4 bases, the J end by 2 bases, with 17 bases between. CDR1 and CDR2 from the germline V gene are DFQATT and SNEGSKA (reference sequence).

This clonotype has ten or more counts. The rearrangement uses TRBV12-3 or TRBV12-4 and TRBJ2-3; 9 nucleotides agree with TRBD2. V shed 6 bases and J 6 bases; nucleotides not matched to a gene: 7. The CDR3 contains 14 residues. The CDR3 loop is CASSRSGGSDTQYF. The CDR3 nucleotides read TGTGCCAGCAGCCGTAGCGGGGGCTCCGATACGCAGTATTTT.

This clonotype was counted many times. The chain combines TRBV12-3 or TRBV12-4 with TRBJ2-3, with D perhaps TRBD1 or TRBD2 (7 bases each). CDR3 length: 15 residues. V dropped 3 bases and J dropped 6 bases, with 16 bases sitting between them. The CDR3 nucleotides read TGTGCCAGCAGTTTCCAGGGGGGGGTAGGGGATACGCAGTATTTT. Protein sequence: CASSFQGGVGDTQYF.

This clonotype turned up a few times. The rearrangement links TRBV30 to TRBJ2-3, with D unresolved. CDR1 and CDR2 (germline): GTSNPN, SVGIG (reference sequence). This CDR3 comprises 12 residues. V was trimmed by 0 bases and J by 3 bases, leaving 4 bases between them. Written as DNA, the CDR3 is TGTGCCTGGAGTGTACTAACAGATACGCAGTATTTT. Amino acid sequence: CAWSVLTDTQYF.

This clonotype occurred a few times. This sequence joins TRBV20-1 and TRBJ1-3, with D hard to call. The CDR3 loop spans 13 amino acids. The germline gives CDR1 DFQATT, CDR2 SNEGSKA (reference sequence). The V end lost 1 base, the J end lost 0 bases, and 4 bases lay between the germline ends. The CDR3 loop is CSARASSGNTIYF. For the CDR3, the DNA is TGCAGTGCTAGAGCCTCCTCTGGAAACACCATATATTTT.

V gene TRBV11-2 combines with J gene TRBJ2-6; D gene unclear. CDR3 size: 13 residues. Germline assignment: CDR1 SGHAT and CDR2 FQNNGV. V lost 8 bases and J 0 bases, leaving 5 bases between the germline ends. The DNA of the CDR3 is TGTGCCAGCGCCCTCTCTGGGGCCAACGTCCTGACTTTC. It is translated as CASALSGANVLTF.

This rearrangement joins TRBV13 to TRBJ1-5, with 8 bases identical to TRBD1. After removal of 5 bases from V and 7 bases from J, the junction contained 10 bases not matched to a gene. Germline CDR1 reads PRHDT; CDR2 reads FYEKMQ (reference sequence). The CDR3 has 15 amino acids. CDR3 residues: CASSLRGTGSQPQHF. In nucleotides, the CDR3 is TGTGCCAGCAGCCTACGCGGGACAGGTAGCCAGCCCCAGCATTTT.

The sample holds many counts of this clonotype. This chain links TRBV29-1 with TRBJ2-7; possible D gene TRBD1, 5 bases. Trimming stripped 8 bases from V and 1 base from J, with 15 bases between. The CDR3 covers 13 residues. Germline assignment: CDR1 SQVTM and CDR2 ANQGSEA. Written as DNA, the CDR3 is TGCAGCACGGCGGCCCGACAGTCCTACGAGCAGTACTTC. Translated: CSTAARQSYEQYF.